The clone carrying this TCR beta chain has a single count. Authors' processing steps: Reference gene primer amplification gave estimated nucleated cell counts. Generated by immunoSEQ multiplex PCR, the TCRdb table keeps only in-frame clones and is missing some. V and J calls and clone size are those listed in that table; D and trimming were worked out from the DNA. Of about 62,000 clones listed, around nine tenths were seen once; the top ten hold more than 1%. The germline CDR1 and CDR2 sequences are MNHNS and SASEGT. After removal of 3 bases from V and 3 bases from J, the junction contained 2 bases not matched to a gene. The CDR3 has 14 residues. The source of the sample is a study of blood T cell repertoires in COVID-19. Background on the study: COVID-19 samples, acute and convalescent, were from the United States, Italy and Spain. Nucleic acid was either cDNA or gDNA, and it came from T cells, B-cell-depleted T cells, or PBMCs.

The clonotype comes from a man aged 70 or older with acute or convalescent COVID-19. The chain employs TRBV6-1 and TRBJ2-7; 10 nucleotides align to TRBD2. The sequenced material came from peripheral blood. CDR3 in amino acids: CASSDGLAVYEQYF. As DNA, the CDR3 is TGTGCCAGCAGTGATGGACTAGCGGTCTACGAGCAGTACTTC.